Listed below are T cell receptor beta chains from one sample, sequenced in a study of shared clonotypes between healthy human individuals. The method was immunoSEQ multiplex PCR; TCRdb's version includes in-frame clones alone and lacks a portion of them. The sample includes 1.5 million to 2.5 million clones, about 95% of them seen just once. The material sequenced was naive CD8+ T cells sorted from blood. Every receptor here comes from a man younger than 30 in good health. Each CDR3 is given without its conserved first and last residue. Clone size appears in some rows only: once, few, many, or a class for an expanded clone.

clone_size j_call v_call cdr3_aa
NA TRBJ1-1 TRBV6-6 ASRRVGEGTEAF
NA TRBJ1-2 TRBV28 ASSTEQPFYGYT
NA TRBJ1-2 TRBV30 AWNTNRDGYGYT
NA TRBJ2-1 TRBV5-4 ASSFSASWHEQF
NA TRBJ2-1 TRBV30 AWVRLAGGDEQF
NA TRBJ2-5 TRBV28 ASRETVQETQY
NA TRBJ2-1 TRBV19 ASSMVLAGTYNEQF
NA TRBJ1-1 TRBV7-9 ASSSTPLGTWTEAF
once TRBJ2-7 TRBV29-1 SVDPGNYEQY
NA TRBJ2-1 TRBV19 ASTPGLAGGVDEQF
NA TRBJ1-2 TRBV28 ASSPPGQGANYGYT
NA TRBJ2-7 TRBV7-7 ASSPGAGSYEQY
NA TRBJ1-2 TRBV11-2 ASSLLQGEDDGYT
once TRBJ2-3 TRBV27 ASSFHASGGAPDTQY
NA TRBJ2-1 TRBV27 ASSVDRGLNEQF
NA TRBJ2-7 TRBV6-5 ASSYVGAEMY
NA TRBJ2-3 TRBV6-1 ASAWASGMGDTQY
NA TRBJ2-1 TRBV9 ASSEAGTSFNEQF
NA TRBJ2-3 TRBV7-9 ASSLLAGVSADTQY
NA TRBJ2-7 TRBV29-1 SAYTQTAYEQY
NA TRBJ2-4 TRBV4-3 ASSQEPGLAGGPISIQY
NA TRBJ2-7 TRBV14 ASSQAQSYEQY
NA TRBJ2-7 TRBV6-6 ASSYSLADGQY
NA TRBJ2-5 TRBV7-6 ASSLGLVSLQETQY
NA TRBJ2-3 TRBV27 ASSLSLAGTDTQY
NA TRBJ2-7 TRBV4-1 ASSQEEEASGLFWEQY
NA TRBJ2-7 TRBV7-3 ASSQQTGVFYEQY
NA TRBJ2-7 TRBV6-1 ASDRTGEVFYEQY
NA TRBJ1-2 TRBV29-1 SVVSDRVEGYT
NA TRBJ1-1 TRBV5-6 ASSPKTAMNTEAF
NA TRBJ1-2 TRBV5-6 ASSSGTHYGYT
once TRBJ1-2 TRBV30 AWSVLGTGPHGYT
NA TRBJ2-6 TRBV11-2 ASSLVGDSNPSGANVLT
NA TRBJ2-7 TRBV27 ASSGTLYEQY
NA TRBJ1-1 TRBV7-9 ASSAGAQVPNTEAF
NA TRBJ2-5 TRBV2 ASSEWLTQETQY
NA TRBJ1-1 TRBV5-1 ASSLETAYEAF
NA TRBJ2-3 TRBV28 ASSFLPVGDTQY
NA TRBJ2-7 TRBV7-8 ASGGSLEQY
NA TRBJ1-1 TRBV25-1 ASSESPGDTEAF
NA TRBJ2-7 TRBV4-3 ASSHFPTLDRGQRQRCEQY
NA TRBJ2-7 TRBV25-1 ASSEFVDTYEQY
NA TRBJ2-7 TRBV7-9 ASSPQGGEQY